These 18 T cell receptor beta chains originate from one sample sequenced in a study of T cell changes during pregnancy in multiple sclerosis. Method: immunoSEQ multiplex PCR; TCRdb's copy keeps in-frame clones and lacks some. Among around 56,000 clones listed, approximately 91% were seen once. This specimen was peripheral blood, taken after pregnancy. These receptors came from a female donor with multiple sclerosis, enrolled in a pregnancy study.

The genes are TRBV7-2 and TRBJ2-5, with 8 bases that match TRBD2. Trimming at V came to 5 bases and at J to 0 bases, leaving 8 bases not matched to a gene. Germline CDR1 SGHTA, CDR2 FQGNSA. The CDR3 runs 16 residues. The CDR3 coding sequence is TGTGCCAGCAGCACCCCCAGCGGGGGTAACCAAGAGACCCAGTACTTC. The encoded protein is CASSTPSGGNQETQYF.

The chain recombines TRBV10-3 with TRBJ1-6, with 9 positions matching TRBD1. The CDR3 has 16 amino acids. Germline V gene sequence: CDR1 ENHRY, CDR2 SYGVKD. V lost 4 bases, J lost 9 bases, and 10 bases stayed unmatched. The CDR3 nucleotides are TGTGCCATCAGTGTTTCCCCGGACAGGGGTAGTTCACCCCTCCACTTT. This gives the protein CAISVSPDRGSSPLHF.

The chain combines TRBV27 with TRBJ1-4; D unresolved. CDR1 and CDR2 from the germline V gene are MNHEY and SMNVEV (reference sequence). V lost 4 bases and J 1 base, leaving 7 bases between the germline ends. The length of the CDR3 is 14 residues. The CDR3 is CASSSVVTNEKLFF. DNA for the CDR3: TGTGCCAGCAGTTCGGTGGTAACTAATGAAAAACTGTTTTTT.

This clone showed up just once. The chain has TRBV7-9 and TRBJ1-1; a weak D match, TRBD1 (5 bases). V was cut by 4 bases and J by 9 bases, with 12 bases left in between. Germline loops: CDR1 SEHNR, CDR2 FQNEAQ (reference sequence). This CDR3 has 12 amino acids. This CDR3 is CASSYRQVKAFF. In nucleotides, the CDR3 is TGTGCCAGCAGCTACAGGCAGGTCAAAGCTTTCTTT.

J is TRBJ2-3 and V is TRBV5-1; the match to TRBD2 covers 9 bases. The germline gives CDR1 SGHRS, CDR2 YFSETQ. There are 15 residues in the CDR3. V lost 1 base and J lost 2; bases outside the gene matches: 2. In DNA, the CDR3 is TGCGCCAGCAGCTTGCTAGCGGGGACCACAGATACGCAGTATTTT. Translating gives CASSLLAGTTDTQYF.

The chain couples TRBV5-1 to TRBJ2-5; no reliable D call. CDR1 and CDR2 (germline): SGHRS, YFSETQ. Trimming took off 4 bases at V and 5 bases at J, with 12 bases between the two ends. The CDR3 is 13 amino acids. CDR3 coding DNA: TGCGCCAGCAGCCCCATGACGAGGGAGACCCAGTACTTC. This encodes CASSPMTRETQYF.

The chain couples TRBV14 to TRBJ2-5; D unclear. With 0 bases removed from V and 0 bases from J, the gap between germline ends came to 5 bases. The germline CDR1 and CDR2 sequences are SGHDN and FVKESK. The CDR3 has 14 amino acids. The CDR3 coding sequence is TGTGCCAGCAGCCAAGAGGAGTACCAAGAGACCCAGTACTTC. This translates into CASSQEEYQETQYF.

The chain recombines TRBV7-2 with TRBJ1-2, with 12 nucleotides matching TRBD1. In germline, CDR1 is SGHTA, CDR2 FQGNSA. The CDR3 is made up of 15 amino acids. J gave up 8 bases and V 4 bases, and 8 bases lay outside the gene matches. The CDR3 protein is CASSYRDRGLGGYTF. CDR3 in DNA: TGTGCCAGCAGCTACCGGGACAGGGGGCTAGGGGGCTACACCTTC.

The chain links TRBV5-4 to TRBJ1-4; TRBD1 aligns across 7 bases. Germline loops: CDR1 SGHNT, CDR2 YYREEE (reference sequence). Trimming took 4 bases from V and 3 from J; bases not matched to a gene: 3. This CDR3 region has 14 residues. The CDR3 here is CASSPTGSNEKLFF. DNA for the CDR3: TGTGCCAGCAGCCCGACAGGGTCTAATGAAAAACTGTTTTTT.

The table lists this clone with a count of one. The CDR3 here is CASSATGTSVAGELFF. CDR3 sequence (DNA): TGTGCCAGCAGCGCAACCGGGACTAGCGTCGCCGGGGAGCTGTTTTTT. The chain has TRBV25-1 and TRBJ2-2, with TRBD2 matching 10 bases. Germline V CDR1 and CDR2: MGHDK, SYGVNS. The junction had 10 bases not matched to a gene; V was cut back by 6 bases and J by 6 bases. CDR3 length: 16 residues.

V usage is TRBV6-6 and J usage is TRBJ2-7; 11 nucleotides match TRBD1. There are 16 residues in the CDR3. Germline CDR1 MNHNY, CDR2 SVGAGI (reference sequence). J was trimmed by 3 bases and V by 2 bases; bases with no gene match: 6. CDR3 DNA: TGTGCCAGCAGTTACCCTTCCGGGACAGGGGGCTACGAGCAGTACTTC. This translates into CASSYPSGTGGYEQYF.

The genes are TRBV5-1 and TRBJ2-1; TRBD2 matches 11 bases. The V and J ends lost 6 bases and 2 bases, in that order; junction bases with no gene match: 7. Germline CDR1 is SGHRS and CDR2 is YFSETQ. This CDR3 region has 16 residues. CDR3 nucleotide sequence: TGCGCCAGCACCCCGCTAGCGGGGGGCACCTACAATGAGCAGTTCTTC. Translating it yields CASTPLAGGTYNEQFF. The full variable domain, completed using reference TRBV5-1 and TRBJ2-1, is KAGVTQTPRYLIKTRGQQVTLSCSPISGHRSVSWYQQTPGQGLQFLFEYFSETQRNKGNFPGRFSGRQFSNSRSEMNVSTLELGDSALYLCASTPLAGGTYNEQFFGPGTRLTVL.

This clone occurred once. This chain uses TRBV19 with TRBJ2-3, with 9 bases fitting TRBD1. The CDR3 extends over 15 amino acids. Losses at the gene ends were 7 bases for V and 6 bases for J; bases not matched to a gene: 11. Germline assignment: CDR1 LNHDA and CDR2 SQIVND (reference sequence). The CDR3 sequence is CASTPDRGFYDTQYF. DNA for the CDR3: TGTGCCAGTACCCCTGACAGGGGGTTTTACGATACGCAGTATTTT.

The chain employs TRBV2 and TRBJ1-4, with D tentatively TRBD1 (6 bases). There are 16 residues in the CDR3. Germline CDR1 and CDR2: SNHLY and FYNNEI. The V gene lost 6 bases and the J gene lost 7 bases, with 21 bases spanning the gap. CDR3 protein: CASRGTIQGRGEKLFF. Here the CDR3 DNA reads TGTGCCAGCAGGGGTACAATACAGGGCCGGGGTGAAAAACTGTTTTTT.

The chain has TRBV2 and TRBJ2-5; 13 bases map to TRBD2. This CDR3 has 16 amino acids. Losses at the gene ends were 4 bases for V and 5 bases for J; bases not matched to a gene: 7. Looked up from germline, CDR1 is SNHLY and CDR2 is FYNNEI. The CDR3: CASSVTSGGAGETQYF. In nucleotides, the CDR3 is TGTGCCAGCAGTGTTACTAGCGGGGGGGCCGGGGAGACCCAGTACTTC. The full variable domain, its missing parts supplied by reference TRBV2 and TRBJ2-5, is EPEVTQTPSHQVTQMGQEVILRCVPISNHLYFYWYRQILGQKVEFLVSFYNNEISEKSEIFDDQFSVERPDGSNFTLKIRSTKLEDSAMYFCASSVTSGGAGETQYFGPGTRLLVL.

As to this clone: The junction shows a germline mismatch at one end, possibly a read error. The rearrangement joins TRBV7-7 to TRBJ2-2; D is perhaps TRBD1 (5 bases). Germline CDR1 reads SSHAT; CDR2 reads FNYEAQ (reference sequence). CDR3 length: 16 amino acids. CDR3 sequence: CASSFRVVADTGELFF. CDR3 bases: TGTGCTAGCAGCTTCAGGGTTGTGGCGGACACCGGGGAGCTGTTTTTT.

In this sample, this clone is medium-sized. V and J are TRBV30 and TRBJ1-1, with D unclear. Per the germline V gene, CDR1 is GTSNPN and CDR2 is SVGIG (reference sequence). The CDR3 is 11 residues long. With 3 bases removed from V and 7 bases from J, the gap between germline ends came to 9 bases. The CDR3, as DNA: TGTGCCTGGAGCTGGGAGAATGAAGCTTTCTTT. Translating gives CAWSWENEAFF.

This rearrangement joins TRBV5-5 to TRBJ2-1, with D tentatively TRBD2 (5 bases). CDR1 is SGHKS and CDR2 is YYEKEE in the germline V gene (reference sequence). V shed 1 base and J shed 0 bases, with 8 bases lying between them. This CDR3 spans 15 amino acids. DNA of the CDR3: TGTGCCAGCAGCTTGCGTGGGAGCTCCTACAATGAGCAGTTCTTC. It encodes CASSLRGSSYNEQFF.